This TCR beta chain was captured in a study of OX40 agonist ivuxolimab in advanced cancers. About the full investigation: Ivuxolimab was an agonistic, fully human IgG2 monoclonal antibody directed against OX40 (CD134), a costimulatory receptor. Prior anti-PD-1, anti-PD-L1 or anti-CTLA-4 therapy was permitted, and approximately 39% of dose-escalation patients had received checkpoint inhibitors. A male proportion of 75% to 85% and a mean age of around 60 years, ranging from 23 to 79, were recorded for the dose-escalation cohort. Of the 50 to 55 patients in dose escalation, about 19 had hepatocellular carcinoma, approximately 15 had melanoma, 9 had renal cell carcinoma and 9 had head and neck cancer. The monotherapy dose-escalation portion (N ≈ 57 patients) of the phase I ivuxolimab trial is reported in the paper. Partial responses occurred in three dose-escalation patients: two with cutaneous melanoma and one with hepatocellular carcinoma. Intravenous ivuxolimab was administered to patients every 2 weeks at six dose levels: 0.01, 0.1, 0.3, 1.5, 3 and 10 mg/kg. The point of sequencing TCRbeta in the periphery was to test whether ivuxolimab changed TCR sequence diversity and drove clonal T-cell expansion. Results and caveats for the whole study, not just this receptor: In the 0.1-3.0 mg/kg groups, partial responders had among the lowest normalized peripheral clonal expansion, particularly in CD8+ T cells. Low levels of normalized T-cell clonal expansion were also seen in some patients who did not respond. Clonal expansion of both CD4+ and CD8+ blood T cells was observed from baseline to week 6 at doses 0.1 to 3.0 mg/kg. After ivuxolimab, more expanded clones were found on average in CD8+ T cells than in CD4+ T cells. Which antigens the clonally expanded peripheral T cells were specific for was not determined.

Genomic DNA was extracted from sorted cells for sequencing of the TCRbeta CDR3 region. The immunoSEQ Assay was used to sequence the TCRbeta CDR3 regions. TCRdb provides this immuneACCESS table in a form limited to in-frame rearrangements. Some clones are lacking; in checked studies, under half of them reflect an unresolved V gene, and why the rest are absent is not known. Within this sample are tens of thousands of clones, with approximately 80% of them counted one time only. The ten largest clones add up to 0.55% to 0.8% of the sample. Patients with autoimmune disease history or receiving systemic immunosuppression were excluded from the trial. In every dose cohort, peripheral blood was drawn for TCR sequencing at baseline, cycle 4 day 1, and cycle 7 day 1. Samples were obtained from an open-label, multicenter, first-in-human phase I dose-escalation trial of ivuxolimab. Adults with locally advanced or metastatic head and neck squamous cell, hepatocellular, melanoma or renal cell carcinoma were enrolled in the trial. CD4+ and CD8+ T cells were sorted separately from peripheral blood before TCR sequencing.

Regarding this clone: Its antigen target is currently unknown. No qualities accompany the bases; no much larger clone lies one base away.

CDR1 MNHNY and CDR2 SVGAGI are derived from the germline V gene (reference sequence). V lost 9 bases and J lost 7 bases; the stretch between them is 13 bases long. Measured from the cysteine to the phenylalanine, the CDR3 is 12 residues long. Of the read, only the CDR3 DNA is kept; its 36 bases are in frame from base 1. This chain is built from TRBV6-6 and TRBJ2-1, with the D gene not clear enough to name. The TCR originated in an adult with an advanced solid tumor such as melanoma, head and neck, liver or kidney cancer. Material: CD4+ or CD8+ T cells sorted from blood, obtained in a trial of the OX40 agonist ivuxolimab. The DNA sequence is given as TGTGCCAGTTCGATCGACGGGAATGAGCAGTTCTTC. This is translated as CASSIDGNEQFF.